This TCR beta chain was found in a study of T cells after posttransplantation cyclophosphamide. The study's findings and limits: Recipient CMV seropositivity and CMV reactivation strongly tracked TRB clonality.

The V segment lost 5 bases and the J segment 4 bases; nucleotides outside the gene matches: 8. CDR3 length: 14 residues. The germline V gene encodes CDR1 LNHDA and CDR2 SQIVND (reference sequence). Peripheral blood was collected from the related graft donor on the marrow donation day. Sequencing used immunoSEQ multiplex PCR; TCRdb keeps in-frame clones, though not all of them. The sample has about 40,000 clones, none seen only once. This clone was seen at least ten times. The antigen is not known. Sequenced material: PBMCs. The V call is TRBV19, the J call TRBJ2-7, with 7 bases fitting TRBD1. This receptor was obtained from a man aged 25 to 40 in good health and a related stem cell transplant donor. DNA for the CDR3: TGTGCCAGTAGTGCCGGGACAGTTGGTTACGAGCAGTACTTC. Encoded protein: CASSAGTVGYEQYF.